The following is a T cell receptor beta chain sequence with its context. As yet, its antigen is unknown. An end of the junction differs from the germline gene, which may be a read error. CDR3 length equals 13 residues. CDR1 and CDR2 from the germline V gene are SGHKS and YYEKEE (reference sequence). This sample was taken from a study of identical twins. General observations from the study: Because invariant MAIT and iNKT cells could be present, zero-insertion analyses could be partly confounded.

TCRdb redid the calling of the 5' RACE reads with MiXCR, one entry per CDR3 protein. The table has nearly 900,000 distinct CDR3 sequences, roughly an eighth seen once. The same data also contributed to another study, on yellow fever vaccine responses in identical twins.

Sequenced material: PBMCs. The sequence was collected from a woman aged 18-29 years in good health. The chain recombines TRBV5-5 with TRBJ2-7; no clear D. CDR3 DNA sequence: TGTGCCAGCAGCTTACGTATCTCCTACGATCAGTACTTC. Encoded protein: CASSLRISYDQYF.